This T cell receptor beta chain originates from a study of vaccination effects on CD4 cells after COVID-19. It was after approximately 10 days of culture that CD4+ T cells were isolated. Documented for the person is a PCR-confirmed SARS-CoV-2 infection occurring between March and December 2020. Each participant was given two doses of one vaccine (BNT162b2 or mRNA-1273). TCRdb's copy holds only in-frame clones and misses some; the assay was immunoSEQ multiplex PCR. The table has tens of thousands of clones, 76% seen once. Regarding this clone: What it binds is unknown.

V was clipped by 4 bases and J by 13 bases, with 19 bases between them. CDR3 length: 13 residues. Germline loops: CDR1 SNHLY, CDR2 FYNNEI. This TCR came from a human donor who had a prior SARS-CoV-2 infection. J is TRBJ2-5 and V is TRBV2, with no clear D. The sample was CD4+ T cells from PBMCs cultured without peptide, taken after COVID-19 vaccination. CDR3 coding DNA: TGTGCCAGCAGTGGATCGAGTATCAGCTACGGGTACTTC. It yields the protein CASSGSSISYGYF.